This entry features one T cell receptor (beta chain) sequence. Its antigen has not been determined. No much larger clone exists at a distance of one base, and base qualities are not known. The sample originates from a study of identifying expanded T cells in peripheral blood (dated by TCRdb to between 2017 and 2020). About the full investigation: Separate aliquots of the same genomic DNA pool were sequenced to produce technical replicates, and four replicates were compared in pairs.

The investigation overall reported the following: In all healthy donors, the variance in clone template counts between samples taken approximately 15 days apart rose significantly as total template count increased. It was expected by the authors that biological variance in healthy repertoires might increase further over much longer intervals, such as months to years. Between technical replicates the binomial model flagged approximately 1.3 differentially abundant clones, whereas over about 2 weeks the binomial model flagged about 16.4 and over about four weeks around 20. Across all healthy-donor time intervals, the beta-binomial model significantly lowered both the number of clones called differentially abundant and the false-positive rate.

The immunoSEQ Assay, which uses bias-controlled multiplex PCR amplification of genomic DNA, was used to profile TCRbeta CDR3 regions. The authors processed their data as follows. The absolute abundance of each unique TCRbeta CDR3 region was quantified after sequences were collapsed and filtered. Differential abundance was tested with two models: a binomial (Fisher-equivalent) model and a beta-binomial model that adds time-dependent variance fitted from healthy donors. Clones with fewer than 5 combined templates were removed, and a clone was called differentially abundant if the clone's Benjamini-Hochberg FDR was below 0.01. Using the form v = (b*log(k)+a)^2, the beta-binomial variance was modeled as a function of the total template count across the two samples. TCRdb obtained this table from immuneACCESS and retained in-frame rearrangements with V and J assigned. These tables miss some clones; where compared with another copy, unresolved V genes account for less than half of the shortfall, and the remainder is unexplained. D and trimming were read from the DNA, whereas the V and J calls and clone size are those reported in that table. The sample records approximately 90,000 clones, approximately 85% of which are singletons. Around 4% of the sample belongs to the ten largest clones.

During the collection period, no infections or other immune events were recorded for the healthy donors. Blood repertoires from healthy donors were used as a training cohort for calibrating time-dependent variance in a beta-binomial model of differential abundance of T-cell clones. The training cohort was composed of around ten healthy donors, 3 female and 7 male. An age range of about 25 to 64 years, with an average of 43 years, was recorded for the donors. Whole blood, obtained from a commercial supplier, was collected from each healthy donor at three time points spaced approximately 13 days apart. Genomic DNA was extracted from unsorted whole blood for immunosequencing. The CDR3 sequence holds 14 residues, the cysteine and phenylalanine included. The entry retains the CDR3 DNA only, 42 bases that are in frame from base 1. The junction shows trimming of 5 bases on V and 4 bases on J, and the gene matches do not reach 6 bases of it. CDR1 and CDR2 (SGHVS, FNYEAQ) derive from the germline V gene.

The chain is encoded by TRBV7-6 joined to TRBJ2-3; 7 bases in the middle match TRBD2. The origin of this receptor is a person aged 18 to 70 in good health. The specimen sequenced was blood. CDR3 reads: CASSGRGRSDTQYF. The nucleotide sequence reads TGTGCCAGCAGCGGGCGGGGGAGGTCAGATACGCAGTATTTT. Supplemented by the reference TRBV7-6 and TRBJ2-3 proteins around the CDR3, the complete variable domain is GAGVSQSPRYKVTKRGQDVALRCDPISGHVSLYWYRQALGQGPEFLTYFNYEAQQDKSGLPNDRFSAERPEGSISTLTIQRTEQRDSAMYRCASSGRGRSDTQYFGPGTRLTVL.